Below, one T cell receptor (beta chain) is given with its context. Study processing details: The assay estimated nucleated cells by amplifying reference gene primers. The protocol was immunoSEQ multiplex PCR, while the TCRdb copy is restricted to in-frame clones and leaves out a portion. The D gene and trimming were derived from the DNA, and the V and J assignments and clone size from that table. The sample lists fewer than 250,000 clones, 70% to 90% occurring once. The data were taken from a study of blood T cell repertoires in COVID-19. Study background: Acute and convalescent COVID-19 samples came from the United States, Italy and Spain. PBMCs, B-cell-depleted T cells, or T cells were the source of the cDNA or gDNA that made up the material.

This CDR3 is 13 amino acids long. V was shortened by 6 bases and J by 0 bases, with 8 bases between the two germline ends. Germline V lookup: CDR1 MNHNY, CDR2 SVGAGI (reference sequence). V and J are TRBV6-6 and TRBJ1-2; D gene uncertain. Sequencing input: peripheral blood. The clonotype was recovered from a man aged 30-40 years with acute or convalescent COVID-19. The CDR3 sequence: CASRPGTNYGYTF. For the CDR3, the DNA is TGTGCCAGCAGGCCAGGTACTAACTATGGCTACACCTTC.